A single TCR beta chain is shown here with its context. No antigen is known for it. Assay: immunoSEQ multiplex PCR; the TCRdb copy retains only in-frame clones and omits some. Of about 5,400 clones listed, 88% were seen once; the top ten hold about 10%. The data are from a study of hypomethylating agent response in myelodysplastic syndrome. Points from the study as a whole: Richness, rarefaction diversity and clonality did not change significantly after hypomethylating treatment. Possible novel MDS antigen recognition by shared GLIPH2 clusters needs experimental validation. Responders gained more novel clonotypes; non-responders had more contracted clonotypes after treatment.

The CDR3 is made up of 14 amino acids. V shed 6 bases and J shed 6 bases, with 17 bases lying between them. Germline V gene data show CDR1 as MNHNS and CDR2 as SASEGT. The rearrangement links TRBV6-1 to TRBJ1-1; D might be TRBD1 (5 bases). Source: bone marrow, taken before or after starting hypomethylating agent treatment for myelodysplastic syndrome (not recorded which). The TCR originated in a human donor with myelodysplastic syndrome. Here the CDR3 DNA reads TGTGCCAGCAGCGTGGTTGAAGGGGTGGCTGAAGCTTTCTTT. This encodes CASSVVEGVAEAFF.